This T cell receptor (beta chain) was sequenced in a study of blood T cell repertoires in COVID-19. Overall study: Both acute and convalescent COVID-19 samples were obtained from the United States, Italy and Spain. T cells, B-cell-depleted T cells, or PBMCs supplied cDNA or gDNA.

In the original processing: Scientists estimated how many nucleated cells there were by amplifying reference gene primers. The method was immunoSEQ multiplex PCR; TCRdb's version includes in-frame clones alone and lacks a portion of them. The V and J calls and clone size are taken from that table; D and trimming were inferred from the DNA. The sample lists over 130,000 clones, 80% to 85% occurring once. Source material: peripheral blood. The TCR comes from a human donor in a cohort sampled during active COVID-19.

The CDR3 DNA reads TGTGCCAGCAGTTTTTTAGGGGGACGGGGCTACACCTTC. Its translation: CASSFLGGRGYTF. The gene calls are TRBV12-3 or TRBV12-4 and TRBJ1-2, with a tentative D call TRBD1 (6 bases). This CDR3 is 13 amino acids long. Trimming stripped 3 bases from V and 8 bases from J, with 13 bases between.